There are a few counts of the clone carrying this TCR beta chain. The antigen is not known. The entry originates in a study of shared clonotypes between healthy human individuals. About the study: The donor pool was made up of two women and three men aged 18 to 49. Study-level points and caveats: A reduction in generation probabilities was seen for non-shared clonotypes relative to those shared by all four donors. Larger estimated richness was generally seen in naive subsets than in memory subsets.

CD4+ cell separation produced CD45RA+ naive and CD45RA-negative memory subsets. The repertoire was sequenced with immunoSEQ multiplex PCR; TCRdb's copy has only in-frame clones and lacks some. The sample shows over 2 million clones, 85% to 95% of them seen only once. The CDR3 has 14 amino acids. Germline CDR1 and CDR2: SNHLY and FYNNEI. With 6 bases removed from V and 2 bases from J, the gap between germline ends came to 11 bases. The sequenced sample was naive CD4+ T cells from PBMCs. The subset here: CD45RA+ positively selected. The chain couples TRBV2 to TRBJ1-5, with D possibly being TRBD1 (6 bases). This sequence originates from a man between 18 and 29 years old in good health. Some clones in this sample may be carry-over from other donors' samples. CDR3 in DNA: TGTGCCAGCAGGGCGGACAGTGGCAATCAGCCCCAGCATTTT. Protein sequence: CASRADSGNQPQHF.